What follows are 27 T cell receptor beta chains derived from one specimen sequenced in a study of beta chain features in type 1 diabetes. The sequenced template was cDNA made from the entire isolated RNA. Assay used: immunoSEQ multiplex PCR; TCRdb lists only in-frame clones, some missing. Among roughly 350,000 clones listed, 9.5% to 12% were seen once. Sequenced: naive CD4+ T cells from blood. Receptors were obtained from a woman aged 25 to 39 in good health.

The chain employs TRBV5-1 and TRBJ2-3, with 7 bases aligning to TRBD2. In germline, CDR1 is SGHRS, CDR2 YFSETQ. CDR3 length equals 15 residues. With V trimmed by 3 bases and J by 4 bases, 8 bases remained unmatched. The CDR3 DNA reads TGCGCCAGCAGCTACCAGGCGGGAGTGTCAGATACGCAGTATTTT. It encodes CASSYQAGVSDTQYF.

This clone has only a few counts. The chain carries TRBV7-9 and TRBJ1-2, with 9 bases lining up with TRBD1. From germline, CDR1 is SEHNR and CDR2 FQNEAQ (reference sequence). The CDR3 contains 15 residues. V was clipped by 4 bases and J by 7 bases; unmatched bases: 10. The DNA for the CDR3 is TGTGCCAGCAGCTCTTGGACAGGGGAAGCCGGTGGCTACACCTTC. It is translated as CASSSWTGEAGGYTF. Drawing the rest from reference TRBV7-9 and TRBJ1-2, the complete variable domain is DTGVSQNPRHKITKRGQNVTFRCDPISEHNRLYWYRQTLGQGPEFLTYFQNEAQLEKSRLLSDRFSAERPKGSFSTLEIQRTEQGDSAMYLCASSSWTGEAGGYTFGSGTRLTVV.

This chain connects TRBV18 to TRBJ2-6, with 8 bases aligning to TRBD1. Germline CDR1 is KGHSH and CDR2 is LQKENI. This CDR3 spans 18 amino acids. J lost 1 base, V lost 6 bases, and 11 bases had no gene match. CDR3 bases: TGTGCCAGCTCTGGCAGGACAGGGACCCAATCTGGGGCCAACGTCCTGACTTTC. It codes for CASSGRTGTQSGANVLTF.

The gene calls are TRBV6-6 and TRBJ2-2; D is perhaps TRBD1 (6 bases). Trimming stripped 5 bases from V and 3 bases from J, with 13 bases between. There are 15 residues in the CDR3. Germline V gives CDR1 MNHNY, CDR2 SVGAGI (reference sequence). CDR3 region: CASSLRDIHTGELFF. For the CDR3, the DNA is TGTGCCAGCAGTCTAAGGGACATCCACACCGGGGAGCTGTTTTTT.

The chain recombines TRBV2 with TRBJ2-5; possible D gene TRBD1, 6 bases. Germline V gene data show CDR1 as SNHLY and CDR2 as FYNNEI. Trimming removed 1 base at V and 5 bases at J, with 11 bases between. CDR3 length: 14 amino acids. Here the CDR3 reads CASSEGTARETQYF. For the CDR3, the DNA is TGTGCCAGCAGTGAAGGGACAGCGCGGGAGACCCAGTACTTC.

The V and J genes are TRBV9 and TRBJ2-7; TRBD1 might be the D (6 bases). This CDR3 comprises 13 residues. Trimming shortened V by 0 bases and J by 11 bases, and 15 bases separated the two germline ends. Per germline, CDR1 SGDLS and CDR2 YYNGEE. The CDR3 coding sequence is TGTGCCAGCAGCGTAGGAACGCAGGGGATGAAGTACTTC. Translated: CASSVGTQGMKYF.

This clone has just one count. This chain connects TRBV7-2 to TRBJ2-7; 12 bases map to TRBD2. J was trimmed by 5 bases and V by 5 bases; bases with no gene match: 10. The CDR3 covers 16 residues. CDR1 and CDR2 (germline): SGHTA, FQGNSA. The CDR3 here is CASSPLGLAGGDEQYF. The CDR3 region has the DNA TGTGCCAGCAGCCCACTGGGGCTAGCGGGAGGGGACGAGCAGTACTTC.

The chain employs TRBV28 and TRBJ1-1; a weak D match, TRBD1 (5 bases). V lost 5 bases and J 0 bases, leaving 13 bases between the germline ends. Germline V gene sequence: CDR1 MDHEN, CDR2 SYDVKM. The CDR3 totals 15 residues. The CDR3 DNA reads TGTGCCAGCAGTGGTACAGGAATCCTGAACACTGAAGCTTTCTTT. Protein: CASSGTGILNTEAFF. The full variable domain, in which reference TRBV28 and TRBJ1-1 provide the parts outside the CDR3, is DVKVTQSSRYLVKRTGEKVFLECVQDMDHENMFWYRQDPGLGLRLIYFSYDVKMKEKGDIPEGYSVSREKKERFSLILESASTNQTSMYLCASSGTGILNTEAFFGQGTRLTVV.

This clone has more than one count but fewer than ten. This rearrangement joins TRBV15 to TRBJ2-3; TRBD2 agrees at 10 bases. The CDR3 consists of 18 residues. Trimming at V came to 1 base and at J to 0 bases, leaving 7 bases not matched to a gene. The germline V gene encodes CDR1 LNHNV and CDR2 YYDKDF (reference sequence). The CDR3 bases are TGTGCCACCAGCAGAGGCCCTAGCGGGGGCTATAGCACAGATACGCAGTATTTT. Translation: CATSRGPSGGYSTDTQYF.

This clone was counted a few times. The chain couples TRBV30 to TRBJ2-5, with a tentative D call TRBD2 (7 bases). The CDR3 extends over 14 amino acids. V dropped 5 bases and J dropped 2 bases, with 15 bases sitting between them. The germline CDR1 and CDR2 sequences are GTSNPN and SVGIG (reference sequence). CDR3 nucleotide sequence: TGTGCCTGGGCGGGGGCGCCTAGACAAGAGACCCAGTACTTC. Translated: CAWAGAPRQETQYF. Based on the CDR3 plus reference TRBV30 and TRBJ2-5, the full variable domain is SQTIHQWPATLVQPVGSPLSLECTVEGTSNPNLYWYRQAAGRGLQLLFYSVGIGQISSEVPQNLSASRPQDRQFILSSKKLLLSDSGFYLCAWAGAPRQETQYFGPGTRLLVL.

This clone was observed a handful of times. The CDR3 sequence is CASSVEPGTRGDTQYF. For the CDR3, the DNA is TGTGCCAGCAGCGTAGAACCCGGGACTAGAGGAGATACGCAGTATTTT. The chain combines TRBV9 with TRBJ2-3, with TRBD2 matching 8 bases. The junction had 8 bases not matched to a gene; V was cut back by 0 bases and J by 5 bases. The germline CDR1 and CDR2 sequences are SGDLS and YYNGEE. The CDR3 has 16 residues.

There are a few counts of this clone. The chain joins TRBV2 to TRBJ2-5, with no clear D. V was pared by 4 bases and J by 4 bases, with 10 bases between. The CDR3 extends over 13 amino acids. CDR1 is SNHLY and CDR2 is FYNNEI in the germline V gene. The CDR3 protein is CASSGVSGETQYF. As DNA, the CDR3 is TGTGCCAGCAGTGGGGTTTCGGGAGAGACCCAGTACTTC.

This clone was picked up a small number of times. V and J are TRBV2 and TRBJ1-1, with D tentatively TRBD1 (6 bases). The CDR3 is made up of 12 amino acids. Germline CDR1 SNHLY, CDR2 FYNNEI. Trimming took 5 bases from V and 5 from J, leaving 9 bases between them. The CDR3 nucleotides are TGTGCCAGCAGTACAGGGTTTACTGAAGCTTTCTTT. Translated, it gives CASSTGFTEAFF.

This clone was counted a few times. V usage is TRBV29-1 and J usage is TRBJ2-1; 11 bases fit TRBD2. With 6 bases clipped from V and 6 bases from J, the junction kept 7 bases outside the gene matches. Germline CDR1 is SQVTM and CDR2 is ANQGSEA. The CDR3 totals 14 residues. DNA of the CDR3: TGCAGCGTCGCCACTAGCGGGAGAATCAATGAGCAGTTCTTC. Amino acids: CSVATSGRINEQFF.

The J gene is TRBJ2-7, the V gene TRBV28; D remains unclear. This CDR3 spans 13 amino acids. In germline, CDR1 is MDHEN, CDR2 SYDVKM. Trimming pared 7 bases from V and 3 bases from J, leaving 13 bases between. The CDR3 region is CASTAGQDYEQYF. For the CDR3, the DNA is TGTGCCAGCACCGCCGGTCAAGACTACGAGCAGTACTTC.

This clone occurred a few times. This chain connects TRBV28 to TRBJ2-7, with D maybe TRBD1 (5 bases). V dropped 6 bases and J dropped 3 bases, with 18 bases sitting between them. The germline CDR1 and CDR2 sequences are MDHEN and SYDVKM. The CDR3 is made up of 15 amino acids. CDR3 in amino acids: CASSQQAVYRYEQYF. Here the CDR3 DNA reads TGTGCCAGCAGCCAACAGGCAGTCTACCGCTACGAGCAGTACTTC.

The rearrangement joins TRBV7-2 to TRBJ2-1; possibly TRBD2 for D (6 bases). Germline V gene sequence: CDR1 SGHTA, CDR2 FQGNSA. Trimming removed 0 bases at V and 9 bases at J, with 9 bases between. The CDR3 is 13 amino acids. The CDR3 loop reads CASSLAGGTEQFF. CDR3 in DNA: TGTGCCAGCAGCTTAGCGGGAGGTACTGAGCAGTTCTTC. Complete variable domain (other parts from reference TRBV7-2 and TRBJ2-1): GAGVSQSPSNKVTEKGKDVELRCDPISGHTALYWYRQSLGQGLEFLIYFQGNSAPDKSGLPSDRFSAERTGGSVSTLTIQRTQQEDSAVYLCASSLAGGTEQFFGPGTRLTVL.

The V call is TRBV7-3, the J call TRBJ2-3; 14 nucleotides align to TRBD2. V lost 5 bases to trimming and J lost 3 bases; unmatched junction nucleotides: 4. This CDR3 has 16 residues. Germline CDR1 is SGHTA and CDR2 is FQGTGA. The CDR3 sequence: CASSGGTSGRTDTQYF. As DNA, the CDR3 is TGTGCCAGCAGCGGGGGGACTAGCGGGAGAACAGATACGCAGTATTTT.

The sample holds a few counts of this clone. The chain employs TRBV7-6 and TRBJ2-7; 7 nucleotides agree with TRBD1. V was clipped by 2 bases and J by 5 bases; unmatched bases: 15. The germline V gene encodes CDR1 SGHVS and CDR2 FNYEAQ. This CDR3 comprises 17 residues. This chain's CDR3 is CASSLYPPGQGDHEQYF. The CDR3 nucleotides are TGTGCCAGCAGCTTATACCCCCCCGGGCAGGGGGACCACGAGCAGTACTTC.

The chain couples TRBV9 to TRBJ1-3; D not certain. V was pared by 4 bases and J by 0 bases, with 14 bases between. CDR3 size: 16 residues. In germline, CDR1 is SGDLS, CDR2 YYNGEE. CDR3 loop: CASSTTRMDSGNTIYF. The CDR3 nucleotides are TGTGCCAGCAGCACAACCAGGATGGACTCTGGAAACACCATATATTTT.

This rearrangement joins TRBV25-1 to TRBJ2-5, with D possibly TRBD1 on 6 matching bases. Germline V lookup: CDR1 MGHDK, CDR2 SYGVNS. Trimming took off 2 bases at V and 2 bases at J, with 12 bases between the two ends. This CDR3 is 15 amino acids long. CDR3 in amino acids: CASSEDVGAQETQYF. The CDR3 nucleotides are TGTGCCAGCAGTGAAGATGTGGGGGCTCAAGAGACCCAGTACTTC.

The rearrangement joins TRBV28 to TRBJ1-5, with D perhaps matching TRBD1 (5 bases). Germline V CDR1 and CDR2: MDHEN, SYDVKM. The CDR3 loop spans 12 amino acids. V lost 7 bases and J 7 bases, leaving 11 bases between the germline ends. The CDR3 region is CASTAGWQPQHF. The CDR3 DNA follows: TGTGCCAGCACGGCAGGGTGGCAGCCCCAGCATTTT.

This chain joins TRBV5-1 and TRBJ1-4; a weak D match, TRBD1 (6 bases). CDR3 length: 15 residues. Between the trimmed V and J ends, which lost 1 base and 7 bases, there was a span of 14 bases. Germline V gene lookup returns CDR1 SGHRS and CDR2 YFSETQ. The CDR3 sequence: CASSLSPGTSEKLFF. The CDR3 DNA reads as TGCGCCAGCAGCTTGAGTCCAGGGACAAGTGAAAAACTGTTTTTT.

CDR3 amino acids: CASSLSAGLDTGELFF. The CDR3 bases are TGTGCCAGCAGTTTATCCGCAGGGCTAGACACCGGGGAGCTGTTTTTT. The chain has TRBV27 and TRBJ2-2; tentative D call: TRBD1 (5 bases). Germline V gene lookup returns CDR1 MNHEY and CDR2 SMNVEV (reference sequence). The CDR3 length is 16 residues. V was shortened by 0 bases and J by 3 bases, with 11 bases between the two germline ends.

The chain couples TRBV7-9 to TRBJ2-7; 7 positions agree with TRBD1. The V and J ends lost 8 bases and 6 bases, in that order; junction bases with no gene match: 13. The CDR3 loop spans 14 amino acids. Germline V gene sequence: CDR1 SEHNR, CDR2 FQNEAQ (reference sequence). The CDR3 loop reads CASGRRDSPGEQYF. In nucleotides, the CDR3 is TGTGCCAGCGGTCGAAGGGACAGTCCGGGCGAGCAGTACTTC.

This clone was detected only once. This CDR3 is CASSLTDSSYNEQFF. The CDR3 region has the DNA TGTGCCAGCAGCTTAACGGACAGTTCCTACAATGAGCAGTTCTTC. The J gene is TRBJ2-1, the V gene TRBV7-3, with TRBD1 as a possible D gene (6 bases). This CDR3 region has 15 residues. Per germline, CDR1 SGHTA and CDR2 FQGTGA. Between the trimmed V and J ends, which lost 0 bases and 1 base, there was a span of 7 bases. Full variable domain (rest looked up from reference TRBV7-3 and TRBJ2-1): GAGVSQTPSNKVTEKGKYVELRCDPISGHTALYWYRQSLGQGPEFLIYFQGTGAADDSGLPNDRFFAVRPEGSVSTLKIQRTERGDSAVYLCASSLTDSSYNEQFFGPGTRLTVL.

This clone has more than one count but fewer than ten. The rearrangement joins TRBV18 to TRBJ2-1, with 7 bases aligning to TRBD2. Germline V gene lookup returns CDR1 KGHSH and CDR2 LQKENI. This CDR3 spans 13 amino acids. With 3 bases clipped from V and 6 bases from J, the junction kept 2 bases outside the gene matches. This CDR3 is CASSPASGNEQFF. The CDR3 nucleotides are TGTGCCAGCTCACCGGCTAGCGGCAATGAGCAGTTCTTC.